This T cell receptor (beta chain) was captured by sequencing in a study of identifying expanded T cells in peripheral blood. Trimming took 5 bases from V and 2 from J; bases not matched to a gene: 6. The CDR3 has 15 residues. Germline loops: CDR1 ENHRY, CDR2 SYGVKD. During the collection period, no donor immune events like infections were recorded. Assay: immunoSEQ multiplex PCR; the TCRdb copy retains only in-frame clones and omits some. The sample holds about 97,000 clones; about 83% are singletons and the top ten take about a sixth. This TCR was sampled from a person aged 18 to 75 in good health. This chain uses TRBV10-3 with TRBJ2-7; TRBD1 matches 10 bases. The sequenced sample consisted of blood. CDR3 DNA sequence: TGTGCCATCAGTTTACCCGGGACAGGGGCCTACGAGCAGTACTTC. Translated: CAISLPGTGAYEQYF.